The 20 T cell receptor beta chains presented below share a single source sample, sequenced in a study of T-cell memory formation after mild COVID-19. TCRdb reprocessed the 5' RACE reads via MiXCR and lists one record per CDR3 protein. The table includes 250,000 to 300,000 distinct CDR3 sequences, about a sixth detected once. The sample consisted of PBMCs or a T cell subset sorted from them (not recorded which). The receptors originated from a man between 18 and 29 years old who had mild COVID-19 (a few samples of this study predate the infection). Cell type and time point are not known.

This clonotype was counted ten times or more. V usage is TRBV15 and J usage is TRBJ2-3, with unresolved D. The length of the CDR3 is 13 residues. Germline V gives CDR1 LNHNV, CDR2 YYDKDF (reference sequence). V dropped 6 bases and J dropped 0 bases, with 7 bases sitting between them. The CDR3 is CATRSRSTDTQYF. The DNA of the CDR3 is TGTGCCACCAGATCTAGGAGCACAGATACGCAGTATTTT.

This clonotype came up once. This chain links TRBV18 with TRBJ1-1, with 7 bases that match TRBD1. V shed 4 bases and J 4 bases; nucleotides not matched to a gene: 9. Germline V gives CDR1 KGHSH, CDR2 LQKENI. The CDR3 is 15 amino acids. CDR3 amino acids: CASSLQGSQGTEAFF. In nucleotides, the CDR3 is TGTGCCAGCTCACTACAGGGGAGTCAGGGCACTGAAGCTTTCTTT.

The rearrangement links TRBV21-1 to TRBJ2-3; the table's D call, TRBD1, has no DNA check behind it. TRBV21-1 is tagged as a pseudogene. This CDR3 has 12 amino acids. The CDR3 sequence is CASSDPPDTQYF. In DNA, the CDR3 is TGTGCCAGCAGTGACCCCCCAGATACGCAGTATTTT.

J is TRBJ2-7 and V is TRBV7-6, with D possibly being TRBD2 (5 bases). With 3 bases removed from V and 6 bases from J, the gap between germline ends came to 12 bases. The germline V gene has CDR1 SGHVS and CDR2 FNYEAQ. This CDR3 has 13 amino acids. This chain's CDR3 is CASSFGVAGEQYV. CDR3 in DNA: TGTGCCAGCAGCTTTGGGGTCGCGGGCGAGCAGTACGTC.

This clonotype has only a few counts. V is TRBV6-5 and J is TRBJ2-1, with 10 bases identical to TRBD2. Germline loops: CDR1 MNHEY, CDR2 SVGAGI. V shed 0 bases, J shed 5 bases, and the junction held 13 bases outside the gene matches. CDR3 length: 19 amino acids. This chain's CDR3 is CASSYSPPGVLAGNNEQFF. In DNA form, the CDR3 reads TGTGCCAGCAGTTACTCGCCCCCCGGTGTACTAGCGGGGAACAATGAGCAGTTCTTC.

The V call is TRBV9, the J call TRBJ1-4, with D possibly TRBD1 on 5 matching bases. This CDR3 region has 14 residues. V lost 4 bases, J lost 8 bases, and 15 bases lay in between. CDR1 and CDR2 (germline): SGDLS, YYNGEE. This CDR3 reads CASSIGRGGEKLFF. The CDR3 nucleotides are TGTGCCAGCAGCATCGGAAGGGGAGGGGAAAAACTGTTTTTT.

The chain recombines TRBV28 with TRBJ2-3, with TRBD2 matching 14 bases. The CDR3 consists of 19 residues. From germline, CDR1 is MDHEN and CDR2 SYDVKM. The trim removed 6 bases at V and 5 bases at J, leaving 16 bases unmatched. Here the CDR3 DNA reads TGTGCCAGCAGCGAACCCGGGACTAGCGGGGGTGTTACAGGAGATACGCAGTATTTT. Its protein is CASSEPGTSGGVTGDTQYF.

The V and J genes are TRBV5-1 and TRBJ2-5; D uncertain. The CDR3 is 16 residues long. In germline, CDR1 is SGHRS, CDR2 YFSETQ. V dropped 6 bases and J dropped 4 bases, with 22 bases sitting between them. In DNA form, the CDR3 reads TGCGCCAGCATCCCTATCACCCTTCCCGGCGGAGAGACCCAGTACTTC. Amino acids: CASIPITLPGGETQYF. Drawing the rest from reference TRBV5-1 and TRBJ2-5, the complete variable domain is KAGVTQTPRYLIKTRGQQVTLSCSPISGHRSVSWYQQTPGQGLQFLFEYFSETQRNKGNFPGRFSGRQFSNSRSEMNVSTLELGDSALYLCASIPITLPGGETQYFGPGTRLLVL.

The chain's CDR3 is CASRLGRTGSVTDTQYF. Here the CDR3 DNA reads TGTGCCAGCAGACTAGGGAGGACAGGCTCGGTCACAGATACGCAGTATTTT. The chain couples TRBV7-8 to TRBJ2-3; D might be TRBD1 (7 bases). This CDR3 region has 17 residues. CDR1 is SGHVS and CDR2 is FQNEAQ in the germline V gene. V was shortened by 6 bases and J by 2 bases, with 21 bases between the two germline ends.

This clonotype was seen repeatedly, ten times or more. The gene calls are TRBV7-9 and TRBJ2-7; no definite D call. CDR3 length: 12 residues. V lost 0 bases to trimming and J lost 8 bases, with 8 bases between them. The V gene's germline CDR1 is SEHNR and CDR2 FQNEAQ (reference sequence). For the CDR3, the DNA is TGTGCCAGCAGCTTAGCGAAACAGAAGCAGTACTTC. Its translation is CASSLAKQKQYF.

The chain employs TRBV5-1 and TRBJ1-2; TRBD1 might be the D (5 bases). The V end was cut by 2 bases, the J end by 4 bases, with 9 bases between. Germline CDR1 reads SGHRS; CDR2 reads YFSETQ. CDR3 length: 13 amino acids. The CDR3 loop is CASSLGDVYGYTF. CDR3 sequence (DNA): TGCGCCAGCAGCTTAGGGGATGTCTATGGCTACACCTTC.

The J gene is TRBJ1-2, the V gene TRBV7-2; weak D call: TRBD1 (5 bases). The germline V gene encodes CDR1 SGHTA and CDR2 FQGNSA. CDR3 length: 12 amino acids. The V and J ends lost 5 bases and 4 bases respectively, with 8 bases between them. The CDR3, as DNA: TGTGCCAGCAGCCCCAGGGCCTATGGCTACACCTTC. Translated, it gives CASSPRAYGYTF.

The chain carries TRBV6-2 or TRBV6-3 and TRBJ1-2; tentatively, D is TRBD1 (5 bases). Per germline, CDR1 MNHEY and CDR2 SVGEGT. This CDR3 has 13 amino acids. The V end was cut by 0 bases, the J end by 7 bases, with 9 bases between. The DNA of the CDR3 is TGTGCCAGCAGTTACTCGACAGCTATTGGCTACACCTTC. Translated: CASSYSTAIGYTF.

This clonotype was picked up a small number of times. The genes are TRBV7-3 and TRBJ1-1; a weak D match, TRBD1 (5 bases). The CDR3 is made up of 15 amino acids. V lost 5 bases and J 1 base, leaving 14 bases between the germline ends. Germline-derived CDR1 and CDR2 are SGHTA and FQGTGA. Here the CDR3 DNA reads TGTGCCAGCAGCCCTGTCGGGGGTGGGAACACTGAAGCTTTCTTT. Its protein product is CASSPVGGGNTEAFF.

This clonotype was seen more than once but under ten times. The chain couples TRBV28 to TRBJ1-4; no definite D call. V lost 11 bases to trimming and J lost 0 bases, with 7 bases between them. This CDR3 comprises 12 residues. Germline-derived CDR1 and CDR2 are MDHEN and SYDVKM. CDR3 nucleotide sequence: TGTGCCTCGGCTGCAACTAATGAAAAACTGTTTTTT. The encoded protein is CASAATNEKLFF.

The V and J genes are TRBV25-1 and TRBJ2-3, with D unresolved. The CDR3 covers 14 residues. Between the trimmed V and J ends, which lost 2 bases and 6 bases, there was a span of 12 bases. Germline V lookup: CDR1 MGHDK, CDR2 SYGVNS. CDR3 nucleotides: TGTGCCAGCAGTGAAGGCCTAACCAGGGATACGCAGTATTTT. As protein: CASSEGLTRDTQYF. Full variable domain (rest looked up from reference TRBV25-1 and TRBJ2-3): EADIYQTPRYLVIGTGKKITLECSQTMGHDKMYWYQQDPGMELHLIHYSYGVNSTEKGDLSSESTVSRIRTEHFPLTLESARPSHTSQYLCASSEGLTRDTQYFGPGTRLTVL.

This clonotype has at least ten counts. J is TRBJ2-4 and V is TRBV5-1; tentatively, D is TRBD1 (7 bases). CDR1 and CDR2 (germline): SGHRS, YFSETQ. The CDR3 runs to 14 residues. The V gene lost 4 bases and the J gene lost 8 bases, with 16 bases spanning the gap. CDR3: CASSQEGAWDIQYF. CDR3 DNA sequence: TGCGCCAGCAGCCAGGAGGGGGCATGGGACATTCAGTACTTC.

In this sample, this clonotype turned up a few times. The rearrangement uses TRBV5-1 and TRBJ1-2; maybe TRBD1 (5 bases). In germline, CDR1 is SGHRS, CDR2 YFSETQ. The CDR3 has 14 residues. V lost 3 bases and J lost 6, with 15 bases in between. CDR3 DNA sequence: TGCGCCAGCAGCTGGACCGGGGCACAGGATGGCTACACCTTC. Protein sequence: CASSWTGAQDGYTF.

The V and J genes are TRBV7-9 and TRBJ1-1, with TRBD1 identical over 7 bases. CDR1 is SEHNR, CDR2 FQNEAQ, per germline (reference sequence). The CDR3 loop spans 12 amino acids. Losses at the gene ends were 5 bases for V and 9 bases for J; bases not matched to a gene: 6. CDR3 nucleotide sequence: TGTGCCAGCAGCGTCAACAGGGGCAAAGCTTTCTTT. Protein sequence: CASSVNRGKAFF.

The V gene is TRBV9, the J gene TRBJ1-2; the D gene is possibly TRBD1 (6 bases). Germline-derived CDR1 and CDR2 are SGDLS and YYNGEE. The V end was cut by 3 bases, the J end by 13 bases, with 16 bases between. The CDR3 has 12 residues. CDR3 amino acids: CASSAEGGRPTF. The DNA of the CDR3 is TGTGCCAGCAGCGCGGAAGGGGGGAGGCCCACCTTC.